The entry that follows covers one T cell receptor (beta chain) sequence. This sample is drawn from a study of OX40 agonist ivuxolimab in advanced cancers. Study in general: Patients undergoing dose escalation presented with hepatocellular carcinoma, melanoma, renal cell or head and neck cancer.

The junction had 5 bases not matched to a gene; V was cut back by 5 bases and J by 5 bases. From germline, CDR1 is MNHEY and CDR2 SVGAGI. The CDR3 contains 15 residues. Clones were sequenced by immunoSEQ multiplex PCR, and TCRdb holds only the in-frame ones, with some missing. The repertoire holds 51,000 or so clones, about four fifths seen once, with roughly 2% in the top ten. The TCR comes from an adult with an advanced solid tumor such as melanoma, head and neck, liver or kidney cancer. Sequencing used CD4+ or CD8+ T cells sorted from blood, obtained in a trial of the OX40 agonist ivuxolimab. V is TRBV6-5 and J is TRBJ2-3; 12 bases are a match to TRBD2. The CDR3 coding sequence is TGTGCCAGCAGTGCGACTAGCGGGAGTGGAGATACGCAGTATTTT. This codes for CASSATSGSGDTQYF.